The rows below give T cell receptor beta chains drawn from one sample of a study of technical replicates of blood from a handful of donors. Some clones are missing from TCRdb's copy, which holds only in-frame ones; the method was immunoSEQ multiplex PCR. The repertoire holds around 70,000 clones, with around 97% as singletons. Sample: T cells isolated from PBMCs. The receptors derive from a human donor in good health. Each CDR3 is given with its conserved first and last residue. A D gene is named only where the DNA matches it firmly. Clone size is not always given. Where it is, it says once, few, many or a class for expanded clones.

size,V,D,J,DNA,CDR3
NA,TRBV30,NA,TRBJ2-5,TGTGCCTGGAGTGTTTGGAAAAAACAGCAAGAGACCCAGTACTTC,CAWSVWKKQQETQYF
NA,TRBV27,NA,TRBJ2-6,TGTGCCAGCAGTTCCCCTTCCCCTGGGGCCAACGTCCTGACTTTC,CASSSPSPGANVLTF
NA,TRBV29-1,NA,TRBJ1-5,TGCAGCGTTGCAGGGGCATGGAATCAGCCCCAGCATTTT,CSVAGAWNQPQHF
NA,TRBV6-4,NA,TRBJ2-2,TGTGCCAGCAGTACAGGGTTGGGCACCGGGGAGCTGTTTTTT,CASSTGLGTGELFF
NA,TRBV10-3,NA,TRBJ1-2,TGTGCCATCAGTGAGTCTCAGGGAACTAACTATGGCTACACCTTC,CAISESQGTNYGYTF
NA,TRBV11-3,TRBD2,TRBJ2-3,TGTGCCAGCAGCTTGAAAGAGCGGGAAGAGGGTCCGTCAAGGGGCGATACGCAGTATTTT,CASSLKEREEGPSRGDTQYF
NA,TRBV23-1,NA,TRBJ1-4,TGCGCCAGCAGTCAGTCCGGCTCGGAGATTCGGGAAAAACTGTTTTTT,CASSQSGSEIREKLFF
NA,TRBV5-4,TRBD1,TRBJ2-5,TGTGCCAGCAGCTTGGATGGACAGGGAAGGCAAGAGACCCAGTACTTC,CASSLDGQGRQETQYF
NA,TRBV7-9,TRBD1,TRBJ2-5,TGTGCCAGCAGCTTACGCGGACAGGGGGCAGAGACCCAGTACTTC,CASSLRGQGAETQYF
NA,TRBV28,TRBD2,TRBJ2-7,TGTGCCATCCGAGGACTAGCAGCTTACGAGCAGTACTTC,CAIRGLAAYEQYF
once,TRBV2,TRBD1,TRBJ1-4,TGTGCCAGCACTCCGGGACAGGGGAATGAAAAACTGTTTTTT,CASTPGQGNEKLFF
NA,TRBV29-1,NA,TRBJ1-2,TGCAGCGTTACAGGGTCGTCTGGCTACACCTTC,CSVTGSSGYTF
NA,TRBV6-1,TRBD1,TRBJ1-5,TGTGCCAGCAGTATCCGGGACAGGGTCTCTCAGCCCCAGCATTTT,CASSIRDRVSQPQHF
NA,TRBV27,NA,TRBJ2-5,TGTGCCAGCAGTTCGGTCACTAGCCAGGGAGAGACCCAGTACTTC,CASSSVTSQGETQYF
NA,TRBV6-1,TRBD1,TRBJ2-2,TGTGCCAGCAGTGAAGCTGCGCAGGGGGAATTGAACACCGGGGAGCTGTTTTTT,CASSEAAQGELNTGELFF
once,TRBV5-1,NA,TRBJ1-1,TGCGCCAGCAGCTACCCGGCCGGCTCCGGGAGACGTTCCACTGAAGCTTTCTTT,CASSYPAGSGRRSTEAFF
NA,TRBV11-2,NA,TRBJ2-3,TGTGCCAGCCAGGGCGGACTAACGCAGTATTTT,CASQGGLTQYF
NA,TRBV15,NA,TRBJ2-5,TGTGCCACCAGCGGTGCTCCGAGGGTGCACCAGTACTTC,CATSGAPRVHQYF
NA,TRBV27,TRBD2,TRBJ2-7,TGTGCCAGCAGTTTTAGCGGACTAGCTACTACCGAGCAGTACTTC,CASSFSGLATTEQYF
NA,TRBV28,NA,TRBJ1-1,TGTGCCAGCAGCCCTACCGGACAGCCTGAAGCTTTCTTT,CASSPTGQPEAFF
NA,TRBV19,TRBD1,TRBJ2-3,TGTGCCAGTAGTACTACAGGGGTGCTTAGGACAGATACGCAGTATTTT,CASSTTGVLRTDTQYF
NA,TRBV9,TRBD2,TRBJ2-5,TGTGCCAGCAGCGTAGGCAGCGGGGGGCCCGAGACCCAGTACTTC,CASSVGSGGPETQYF
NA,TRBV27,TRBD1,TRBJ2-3,TGTGCCAGCTCCGGGACAGGGGAGAAAGATACGCAGTATTTT,CASSGTGEKDTQYF
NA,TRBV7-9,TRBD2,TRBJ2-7,TGTGCCAGCAGCTGGGGGGGGGACTCCTACGAGCAGTACTTC,CASSWGGDSYEQYF
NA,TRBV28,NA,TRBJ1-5,TGTGCCAGCAGTCACCCCACATATCGGGGAGTGAGCAATCAGCCCCAGCATTTT,CASSHPTYRGVSNQPQHF
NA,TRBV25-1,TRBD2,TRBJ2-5,TGTGCCAGCAGTGAAACCCAGCGGGATATCGGAGAGACCCAGTACTTC,CASSETQRDIGETQYF
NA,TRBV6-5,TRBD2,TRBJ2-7,TGTGCCAGCAGTTACGGGACTAGCGGATCCTACGAGCAGTACTTC,CASSYGTSGSYEQYF
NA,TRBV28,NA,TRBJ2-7,TGTGCCAGCAGGAGCGGGTGGGAAGCCCGCTACGAGCAGTACTTC,CASRSGWEARYEQYF
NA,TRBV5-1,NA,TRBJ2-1,TGCGCCAGCAGCCCAACCGGAGGGCTATCGGGGGATCAGTTCTTC,CASSPTGGLSGDQFF
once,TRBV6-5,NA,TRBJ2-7,TGTGCCAGTATGGCTCGTTACGAGCAGTACTTC,CASMARYEQYF
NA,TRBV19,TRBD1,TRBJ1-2,TGTGCCAGTAGTATGTGGAGACAGGGCAACTATGGCTACACCTTC,CASSMWRQGNYGYTF
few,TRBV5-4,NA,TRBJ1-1,TGTGCCAGCAGCTTGGTAGACACTGAAGCTTTCTTT,CASSLVDTEAFF
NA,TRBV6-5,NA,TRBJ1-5,TGTGCCAGCAGCCAAGGGGGAAATCAGCCCCAGCATTTT,CASSQGGNQPQHF